A single sample is the source of the 21 T cell receptor beta chains below, sequenced in a study of blood T cell repertoires in COVID-19 (dated by TCRdb to 2020 to 2021). Receptor amplification or capture employed the immunoSEQ multiplex PCR assay. TCRdb retrieved this table from immuneACCESS and kept in-frame rearrangements only. Not all clones are present; in checked studies, unresolved V genes account for under half, and no reason is known for the remainder. The sample data list 90,000 to 150,000 clones, and 70% to 90% of these were observed just once. The ten largest clones represent approximately 7.9% of the sample. Sequenced input: peripheral blood. The receptors derive from a man in his 70s who had recovered from COVID-19.

The J gene is TRBJ1-2, the V gene TRBV3-1 (or the pseudogene TRBV3-2); a possible D gene is TRBD1 (6 bases). The V and J ends lost 2 bases and 9 bases respectively, with 13 bases between them. The CDR3 covers 13 residues. Germline values: CDR1 LGHDT, CDR2 YNNKEL (reference sequence). CDR3 sequence: CASSQNPDRRYTF. The CDR3 nucleotides are TGTGCCAGCAGCCAAAACCCCGACAGGCGCTACACCTTC.

The chain uses TRBV27 and TRBJ1-1, with D uncertain. The germline V gene encodes CDR1 MNHEY and CDR2 SMNVEV (reference sequence). V gave up 2 bases and J gave up 5 bases, with 18 bases separating them. The CDR3 has 16 amino acids. The DNA for the CDR3 is TGTGCCAGCAGTTTAAGGTCAGGAGGGTATTATACTGAAGCTTTCTTT. Amino acid sequence: CASSLRSGGYYTEAFF.

The chain uses TRBV6-5 and TRBJ2-3, with 11 bases fitting TRBD2. The CDR3 runs 16 residues. V gave up 4 bases and J gave up 5 bases; unmatched junction bases: 8. The germline V gene encodes CDR1 MNHEY and CDR2 SVGAGI. For the CDR3, the DNA is TGTGCCAGCAGTTTCGTAGCGGGAGGGCCAGTAGATACGCAGTATTTT. Its translation is CASSFVAGGPVDTQYF.

This clone was counted once. The rearrangement uses TRBV5-6 and TRBJ2-2; possibly TRBD1 for D (6 bases). The CDR3 runs to 14 residues. V dropped 1 base and J dropped 7 bases, with 11 bases sitting between them. Germline values: CDR1 SGHDT, CDR2 YYEEEE. The CDR3: CASSLLQGIGELFF. The CDR3 DNA is TGTGCCAGCAGCTTGCTGCAGGGGATCGGGGAGCTGTTTTTT.

This chain uses TRBV5-1 with TRBJ2-7; 9 bases are shared with TRBD1. J gave up 4 bases and V 4 bases, and 9 bases lay outside the gene matches. Germline CDR1 SGHRS, CDR2 YFSETQ. The CDR3 has 15 residues. The CDR3: CASSRGTGYSYEQYF. The CDR3 nucleotides are TGCGCCAGCAGCCGGGGGACAGGGTATTCTTACGAGCAGTACTTC.

The chain links TRBV6-6 to TRBJ2-7; 10 bases agree with TRBD1. The CDR3 totals 15 residues. The germline CDR1 and CDR2 sequences are MNHNY and SVGAGI (reference sequence). Unmatched junction bases numbered 10, after V lost 5 bases and J lost 6 bases. The CDR3 DNA reads TGTGCCAGCAGTGTCCGGGACAGGGGAGCGGGCGAGCAGTACTTC. It is translated as CASSVRDRGAGEQYF.

The chain recombines TRBV7-2 with TRBJ1-2; D call uncertain. Germline CDR1 is SGHTA and CDR2 is FQGNSA. CDR3 length: 15 amino acids. With 6 bases removed from V and 3 bases from J, the gap between germline ends came to 17 bases. The CDR3 here is CASSLRPVADYGYTF. The CDR3 coding sequence is TGTGCCAGCAGTCTAAGGCCAGTAGCTGACTATGGCTACACCTTC.

The V gene is TRBV5-4, the J gene TRBJ2-6; no clear D gene. The CDR3 has 15 residues. Trimming took 4 bases from V and 1 from J, leaving 9 bases between them. Germline V lookup: CDR1 SGHNT, CDR2 YYREEE (reference sequence). Here the CDR3 reads CASSPFQSGANVLTF. In DNA, the CDR3 is TGTGCCAGCAGCCCCTTCCAGTCTGGGGCCAACGTCCTGACTTTC.

CDR3 DNA sequence: TGTGCCAGCAGCGTAGTGGGAGCGGGGGGATACAATGAGCAGTTCTTC. This encodes CASSVVGAGGYNEQFF. V and J are TRBV9 and TRBJ2-1; 9 nucleotides line up with TRBD2. J gave up 4 bases and V 0 bases, and 5 bases lay outside the gene matches. Germline CDR1 and CDR2: SGDLS and YYNGEE. The CDR3 has 16 residues.

The chain is built from TRBV5-1 and TRBJ1-2; D gene ambiguous. CDR3 length: 14 residues. V lost 2 bases and J lost 5, with 13 bases in between. The germline V gene has CDR1 SGHRS and CDR2 YFSETQ. The CDR3 sequence: CASSLVPTAYGYTF. The CDR3 DNA is TGCGCCAGCAGCTTAGTCCCCACAGCTTATGGCTACACCTTC.

This chain uses TRBV5-5 with TRBJ2-1, with unresolved D. The V gene lost 4 bases and the J gene lost 6 bases, with 14 bases spanning the gap. This CDR3 is built from 14 residues. The germline V gene encodes CDR1 SGHKS and CDR2 YYEKEE (reference sequence). The CDR3: CASSQEFGSNEQFF. DNA for the CDR3: TGTGCCAGCAGCCAAGAGTTCGGTAGCAATGAGCAGTTCTTC. The full variable domain, rest sourced from reference TRBV5-5 and TRBJ2-1, is DAGVTQSPTHLIKTRGQQVTLRCSPISGHKSVSWYQQVLGQGPQFIFQYYEKEERGRGNFPDRFSARQFPNYSSELNVNALLLGDSALYLCASSQEFGSNEQFFGPGTRLTVL.

This clone was seen a few times. The V gene is TRBV4-1, the J gene TRBJ2-2; 7 bases agree with TRBD1. The CDR3 runs to 14 residues. Looked up from germline, CDR1 is MGHRA and CDR2 is YSYEKL. V lost 2 bases, J lost 4 bases, and 1 base stayed unmatched. CDR3 protein: CASSQWTGTGELFF. The CDR3 DNA reads TGCGCCAGCAGCCAATGGACAGGCACCGGGGAGCTGTTTTTT.

The chain recombines TRBV19 with TRBJ2-1; 11 bases map to TRBD1. With V trimmed by 4 bases and J by 0 bases, 2 bases remained unmatched. This CDR3 region has 16 residues. Germline V lookup: CDR1 LNHDA, CDR2 SQIVND (reference sequence). This CDR3 reads CASSKGTGGSYNEQFF. The CDR3 nucleotides read TGTGCCAGTAGTAAGGGGACAGGGGGCTCCTACAATGAGCAGTTCTTC.

This chain connects TRBV7-8 to TRBJ1-5; D is unresolved. Germline CDR1 is SGHVS and CDR2 is FQNEAQ. V lost 1 base, J lost 2 bases, and 9 bases lay in between. There are 15 residues in the CDR3. The CDR3, as DNA: TGTGCCAGCAGCTTAGGAGGGCGAGGCAATCAGCCCCAGCATTTT. This translates into CASSLGGRGNQPQHF.

This clone was seen only once. The CDR3 is CASSLVSGLAGQETQYF. The CDR3 coding sequence is TGTGCCAGCAGCTTGGTTTCGGGACTAGCAGGACAAGAGACCCAGTACTTC. This chain connects TRBV5-6 to TRBJ2-5, with TRBD2 matching 9 bases. The germline gives CDR1 SGHDT, CDR2 YYEEEE. V lost 0 bases and J lost 2; bases outside the gene matches: 8. This CDR3 region has 17 residues.

The CDR3 DNA follows: TGTGCCAGCAGCCCCCTTGGACTAGCGGGAGCCGCAGATACGCAGTATTTT. This encodes CASSPLGLAGAADTQYF. J is TRBJ2-3 and V is TRBV7-3; TRBD2 matches at 13 bases. With V trimmed by 5 bases and J by 4 bases, 9 bases remained unmatched. This CDR3 has 17 amino acids. Germline CDR1 reads SGHTA; CDR2 reads FQGTGA.

This clone has more than one count but fewer than ten. The V gene is TRBV10-3, the J gene TRBJ2-2, with D possibly TRBD2 on 5 matching bases. The V end lost 10 bases, the J end lost 3 bases, and 9 bases lay between the germline ends. Germline CDR1 and CDR2: ENHRY and SYGVKD. CDR3 length: 12 amino acids. The CDR3 DNA follows: TGTGCCACCCGACTATACACCGGGGAGCTGTTTTTT. It yields the protein CATRLYTGELFF.

The chain links TRBV12-3 or TRBV12-4 to TRBJ2-7; D call uncertain. V was trimmed by 5 bases and J by 0 bases, leaving 5 bases between them. The CDR3 consists of 12 residues. Here the CDR3 DNA reads TGTGCCAGCAGTCAATTCTCCTACGAGCAGTACTTC. Translated: CASSQFSYEQYF.

V usage is TRBV4-1 and J usage is TRBJ1-4; no firm D call. V lost 0 bases to trimming and J lost 0 bases, with 5 bases between them. Germline assignment: CDR1 MGHRA and CDR2 YSYEKL. The CDR3 has 15 amino acids. The CDR3 nucleotides are TGCGCCAGCAGCCAAGAAACTGCAACTAATGAAAAACTGTTTTTT. Translation gives CASSQETATNEKLFF.

V is TRBV4-1 and J is TRBJ2-2; 13 bases align to TRBD2. Looked up from germline, CDR1 is MGHRA and CDR2 is YSYEKL. This CDR3 comprises 19 residues. J lost 3 bases, V lost 0 bases, and 7 bases had no gene match. The CDR3 protein is CASSQDLGLAGMYTGELFF. The CDR3 region has the DNA TGCGCCAGCAGCCAAGATTTGGGACTAGCGGGGATGTACACCGGGGAGCTGTTTTTT.

CDR3 in amino acids: CASSVGRTGELFF. The CDR3 region has the DNA TGTGCCAGCAGCGTAGGTCGGACCGGGGAGCTGTTTTTT. The chain is built from TRBV9 and TRBJ2-2; no clear D gene. This CDR3 is built from 13 residues. Germline V gene data show CDR1 as SGDLS and CDR2 as YYNGEE. Deletions cut 0 bases from V and 5 bases from J, with 5 bases between.